The clone carrying this T cell receptor (beta chain) was observed a handful of times. Its antigen is unidentified. This sample stems from a study of beta chain features in type 1 diabetes. Findings of the study overall: An over-representation of cells with high TCR expression could result from cDNA sequencing.

The authors reverse transcribed all of the isolated RNA, so sequencing captured expressed TCRB transcripts. Clones were sequenced by immunoSEQ multiplex PCR, and TCRdb holds only the in-frame ones, with some missing. The sample includes roughly 380,000 clones, roughly a fifth of them seen just once. Via CD45RO/CCR7/CD25/CD127/CD95/CD27, cells of the CD4+ naive, central memory, regulatory and stem cell-like memory subsets were sorted. Purity exceeding 95% was reached by all sorted populations. Sequencing was performed on naive CD4+ T cells from blood. The clonotype was recovered from a woman aged 18-30 years in good health.

The CDR3 loop reads CASSQATVQETQYF. DNA of the CDR3: TGTGCCAGCAGCCAAGCAACGGTCCAAGAGACCCAGTACTTC. The chain has TRBV14 and TRBJ2-5, with D hard to call. With 1 base removed from V and 1 base from J, the gap between germline ends came to 7 bases. The CDR3 spans 14 residues. Germline CDR1 SGHDN, CDR2 FVKESK.